Described below is a single T cell receptor (beta chain) sequence and its context. This table comes from immunoSEQ multiplex PCR, and its TCRdb copy is limited to in-frame clones, with some not included. This table holds around 160,000 clones, about 88% found once. As to time point: baseline pretreatment blood. Noted treatment: 15 Gy SBRT to primary tumor, nephrectomy 4 weeks later. Clear cell pathology was present in this patient's renal cell carcinoma. This entry is derived from a study of radiation and T cells in renal cell carcinoma. Trimming took 3 bases from V and 7 from J; bases not matched to a gene: 5. The CDR3 runs 14 residues. CDR1 SGHTA and CDR2 FQGNSA come from the germline V gene.

The source of this sequence is a woman aged 70 to 79 with renal cell carcinoma. The chain couples TRBV7-2 to TRBJ1-2; TRBD1 aligns across 10 bases. This specimen consisted of blood, obtained from a patient whose treatment included radiotherapy and nephrectomy. CDR3 sequence (DNA): TGTGCCAGCAGCTTGGGACAGGGGACGCGTGGCTACACCTTC. Translating gives CASSLGQGTRGYTF.